Only a few counts were recorded for the clone carrying this TCR beta chain. This same CDR3 is encoded by further DNA sequences in the sample. The CDR3 consists of 14 residues. Trimming cost V 2 bases and J 2 bases; bases outside gene matches: 2. The germline gives CDR1 KGHSH, CDR2 LQKENI. The data stem from a study of blood T cell repertoires in COVID-19. Clones were read by immunoSEQ multiplex PCR, and TCRdb kept only the in-frame ones, dropping some. The data show approximately 310,000 clones, 80% to 90% seen once. The clonotype was recovered from a woman in her forties or fifties who had recovered from COVID-19. Input material: peripheral blood. This sequence joins TRBV18 and TRBJ1-1; the match to TRBD1 covers 7 bases. CDR3 loop: CASSPSGGNTEAFF. CDR3 DNA: TGTGCCAGCTCACCATCAGGGGGAAACACTGAAGCTTTCTTT.